This passage covers 30 T cell receptor beta chains from one sample sequenced in a study of T-cell reconstitution after alpha-beta-depleted transplantation in children. Preparation of the TCRbeta library was carried out with unique molecular identifiers. Each CDR3 protein gets one entry after TCRdb re-called the PCR reads with MiXCR. The sample gives 450,000 to 600,000 distinct CDR3 sequences, 15% to 20% of which show up once; 2.5% to 3.5% is in the top ten. Sequencing was performed on PBMCs from the stem cell graft donor, taken from the stem cell graft. These receptors came from a human donor who donated a stem cell graft to a child with acute lymphoblastic leukemia.

This clonotype occurred a few times. V usage is TRBV5-1 and J usage is TRBJ2-5; unclear D gene. The CDR3 totals 15 residues. V was trimmed by 4 bases and J by 5 bases, leaving 18 bases between them. The germline gives CDR1 SGHRS, CDR2 YFSETQ. CDR3 nucleotide sequence: TGCGCCAGCAGCGGAGCGACTGGGTGGCAGGAGACCCAGTACTTC. Encoded protein: CASSGATGWQETQYF.

This clonotype was observed a single time. This chain connects TRBV10-3 to TRBJ2-2; 7 positions match TRBD2. The V segment lost 8 bases and the J segment 0 bases; nucleotides outside the gene matches: 12. CDR3 length: 17 residues. CDR1 ENHRY and CDR2 SYGVKD come from the germline V gene. CDR3 in amino acids: CAIRSPWDYSNTGELFF. CDR3 DNA: TGTGCCATCCGCTCTCCCTGGGACTATTCGAACACCGGGGAGCTGTTTTTT.

The rearrangement joins TRBV2 to TRBJ1-4; 8 bases match TRBD1. The V gene end was trimmed by 8 bases and the J gene end by 8 bases; junction bases not matched to a gene: 10. This CDR3 is 14 amino acids long. The V gene's germline CDR1 is SNHLY and CDR2 FYNNEI. The CDR3: CASWTGRNVEKLFF. CDR3 DNA sequence: TGTGCCAGCTGGACAGGGCGGAATGTAGAAAAACTGTTTTTT.

This clonotype was detected only a few times. The V gene is TRBV5-5, the J gene TRBJ2-2, with 14 bases lining up with TRBD2. V trimming: 0 bases; J trimming: 6 bases; junction bases outside the gene matches: 7. The length of the CDR3 is 18 residues. In germline, CDR1 is SGHKS, CDR2 YYEKEE (reference sequence). Here the CDR3 reads CASSLGALTSGRAGELFF. DNA for the CDR3: TGTGCCAGCAGCTTGGGGGCTTTGACTAGCGGGAGGGCCGGGGAGCTGTTTTTT.

The J gene is TRBJ1-2, the V gene TRBV12-3 or TRBV12-4; unclear D gene. Trimming left V 6 bases short and J 3 bases short, with 17 bases between. The CDR3 extends over 15 amino acids. The CDR3 sequence: CASSEALRVHYGYTF. CDR3 bases: TGTGCCAGCAGCGAGGCCCTGCGGGTACACTATGGCTACACCTTC.

In its sample, this clonotype was seen a few times. The genes are TRBV12-3 or TRBV12-4 and TRBJ2-1, with TRBD2 identical over 8 bases. The V segment lost 5 bases and the J segment 10 bases; nucleotides outside the gene matches: 10. This CDR3 comprises 14 residues. This chain's CDR3 is CASSAGTSAFEQFF. The DNA for the CDR3 is TGTGCCAGCAGTGCCGGGACTAGTGCATTCGAGCAGTTCTTC.

This clonotype was seen a few times. The CDR3 is CAASQGADTQYF. In DNA, the CDR3 is TGTGCCGCATCCCAGGGTGCAGATACGCAGTATTTT. The rearrangement joins TRBV25-1 to TRBJ2-3, with a possible D match to TRBD1 (5 bases). V lost 11 bases and J 4 bases, leaving 13 bases between the germline ends. The CDR3 sequence is 12 residues long. Germline V CDR1 and CDR2: MGHDK, SYGVNS.

V gene TRBV3-1 combines with J gene TRBJ2-5; perhaps TRBD2 as D (6 bases). Trimming shortened V by 4 bases and J by 5 bases, and 20 bases separated the two germline ends. The CDR3 is made up of 16 amino acids. From germline, CDR1 is LGHDT and CDR2 YNNKEL (reference sequence). This CDR3 is CASSPRRGRAIETQYF. DNA of the CDR3: TGTGCCAGCAGCCCTCGGCGGGGCAGGGCTATCGAGACCCAGTACTTC.

This clonotype was recorded a few times. CDR3 DNA sequence: TGCAGCGTTGATCAGGGAGCCTACGAGCAGTACTTC. Amino acid sequence: CSVDQGAYEQYF. The chain employs TRBV29-1 and TRBJ2-7; the D gene could be TRBD1 or TRBD2 (5 bases each). The CDR3 is 12 amino acids. The ends were cut back, 3 bases at V and 2 bases at J, with 8 bases in the middle. The germline V gene has CDR1 SQVTM and CDR2 ANQGSEA.

J is TRBJ2-3 and V is TRBV9; 9 bases agree with TRBD1. After removal of 0 bases from V and 4 bases from J, the junction contained 9 bases not matched to a gene. The germline CDR1 and CDR2 sequences are SGDLS and YYNGEE. The CDR3 spans 17 residues. CDR3 sequence (DNA): TGTGCCAGCAGCGTAGCAACTCACAGGGGGCCTGCAGATACGCAGTATTTT. Translating gives CASSVATHRGPADTQYF.

The chain carries TRBV5-1 and TRBJ2-5, with D uncertain. Germline V gene lookup returns CDR1 SGHRS and CDR2 YFSETQ. V lost 0 bases and J 0 bases, leaving 9 bases between the germline ends. CDR3 length: 15 residues. The CDR3, as DNA: TGCGCCAGCAGCTTGGTATATGGGGACCAAGAGACCCAGTACTTC. Translated: CASSLVYGDQETQYF.

The genes are TRBV29-1 and TRBJ2-1; D unresolved. The CDR3 is made up of 12 amino acids. V lost 5 bases, J lost 4 bases, and 9 bases lay in between. Germline-derived CDR1 and CDR2 are SQVTM and ANQGSEA. Here the CDR3 DNA reads TGCAGCGTTCGGGTCTCGTACAATGAGCAGTTCTTC. Translating it yields CSVRVSYNEQFF.

This clonotype occurred a few times. The chain is built from TRBV5-1 and TRBJ1-2; 7 nucleotides line up with TRBD1. Germline assignment: CDR1 SGHRS and CDR2 YFSETQ. This CDR3 is built from 15 residues. V shed 0 bases and J 4 bases; nucleotides not matched to a gene: 6. CDR3 DNA sequence: TGCGCCAGCAGCTTGGCCCCCGGGACAGCCTATGGCTACACCTTC. Translating it yields CASSLAPGTAYGYTF.

The sample holds many counts of this clonotype. The chain has TRBV18 and TRBJ1-2; 10 nucleotides match TRBD1. Trimming removed 3 bases from V and 8 bases from J; junction bases left unmatched: 6. Per the germline V gene, CDR1 is KGHSH and CDR2 is LQKENI. The CDR3 runs to 14 residues. The CDR3 protein is CASSPGTGETGYTF. Written as DNA, the CDR3 is TGTGCCAGCTCACCGGGGACAGGGGAAACGGGCTACACCTTC.

This chain uses TRBV28 with TRBJ2-1; tentative D call: TRBD1 (5 bases). This CDR3 spans 15 amino acids. The germline V and J ends were trimmed by 11 bases and 1 base, with 18 bases remaining between them. Germline-derived CDR1 and CDR2 are MDHEN and SYDVKM. The CDR3 nucleotides are TGTGCCGTCGTAGGGGTCCCCCTATCCTACAATGAGCAGTTCTTC. This gives the protein CAVVGVPLSYNEQFF.

This clonotype showed up just a few times. The chain has TRBV7-9 and TRBJ1-2; TRBD1 matches at 8 bases. There are 14 residues in the CDR3. With V trimmed by 6 bases and J by 4 bases, 7 bases remained unmatched. CDR1 and CDR2 from the germline V gene are SEHNR and FQNEAQ (reference sequence). As DNA, the CDR3 is TGTGCCAGCAGAAGCCAGGGGGCCGGCTATGGCTACACCTTC. Translation: CASRSQGAGYGYTF.

The genes are TRBV12-3 or TRBV12-4 and TRBJ2-5; 8 bases line up with TRBD2. The CDR3 totals 15 residues. J was trimmed by 5 bases and V by 5 bases; bases with no gene match: 10. The CDR3 bases are TGTGCCAGCAGTCCCACTCGGGGGGGCCGGGAGACCCAGTACTTC. This translates into CASSPTRGGRETQYF.

This clonotype was counted a few times. The V gene is TRBV7-8, the J gene TRBJ1-1; D uncertain. The V end lost 1 base, the J end lost 11 bases, and 14 bases lay between the germline ends. This CDR3 has 13 residues. The V gene's germline CDR1 is SGHVS and CDR2 FQNEAQ. The CDR3 sequence is CASSLVLSGEAFF. The CDR3 DNA reads as TGTGCCAGCAGCTTAGTATTATCCGGAGAGGCTTTCTTT.

In its sample, this clonotype was seen a few times. CDR3 bases: TGTGCCAGCAGCGGCTTTCAGGGAACTAACTATGGCTACACCTTC. Translated, it gives CASSGFQGTNYGYTF. The rearrangement links TRBV12-3 or TRBV12-4 to TRBJ1-2; perhaps TRBD1 as D (5 bases). With 6 bases removed from V and 0 bases from J, the gap between germline ends came to 14 bases. This CDR3 spans 15 amino acids.

This clonotype was detected a few times. The chain recombines TRBV12-3 or TRBV12-4 with TRBJ1-1; TRBD1 agrees at 7 bases. The length of the CDR3 is 16 residues. J lost 0 bases, V lost 7 bases, and 11 bases had no gene match. DNA for the CDR3: TGTGCCAGCAAGGGAGGGGGCGGGTTTGTGAACACTGAAGCTTTCTTT. This gives the protein CASKGGGGFVNTEAFF.

This clonotype has just a few counts. The rearrangement joins TRBV10-3 to TRBJ2-7; D call uncertain. The CDR3 extends over 14 amino acids. Germline CDR1 and CDR2: ENHRY and SYGVKD. V lost 6 bases to trimming and J lost 0 bases, with 12 bases between them. The CDR3 protein is CAIRHTESSYEQYF. CDR3 DNA: TGTGCCATCAGACATACAGAGAGCTCCTACGAGCAGTACTTC.

This clonotype appeared a few times. The CDR3 bases are TGTGCTAGTGGTTTGGTGATCAGGGGGCTGATCAACACCATATATTTT. This encodes CASGLVIRGLINTIYF. The chain uses TRBV12-5 and TRBJ1-3; 8 bases match TRBD1. The germline gives CDR1 LGHNT, CDR2 FRNRAP. With V trimmed by 0 bases and J by 7 bases, 8 bases remained unmatched. There are 16 residues in the CDR3.

This clonotype occurred a few times. This chain uses TRBV20-1 with TRBJ1-5, with TRBD1 matching over 9 bases. Per the germline V gene, CDR1 is DFQATT and CDR2 is SNEGSKA (reference sequence). The CDR3 covers 14 residues. V shed 1 base and J 5 bases; nucleotides not matched to a gene: 3. The CDR3 DNA reads as TGCAGTGCTAGAGCTTGGGACAGGGATCAGCCCCAGCATTTT. Its protein product is CSARAWDRDQPQHF.

This clonotype was seen more than once but under ten times. The CDR3 here is CSAPNPWRGYTF. In DNA form, the CDR3 reads TGCAGTGCACCGAACCCATGGAGGGGCTACACCTTC. V usage is TRBV20-1 and J usage is TRBJ1-2; unclear D gene. Germline V lookup: CDR1 DFQATT, CDR2 SNEGSKA (reference sequence). V lost 6 bases, J lost 8 bases, and 16 bases lay in between. The CDR3 contains 12 residues.

The chain recombines TRBV5-5 with TRBJ2-6; TRBD1 aligns across 10 bases. This CDR3 spans 17 amino acids. Trimming removed 2 bases from V and 0 bases from J; junction bases left unmatched: 2. Germline loops: CDR1 SGHKS, CDR2 YYEKEE (reference sequence). CDR3 coding DNA: TGTGCCAGCAGCTTTGGACAGGGGGGCTCTGGGGCCAACGTCCTGACTTTC. It specifies CASSFGQGGSGANVLTF.

The chain has TRBV9 and TRBJ1-2, with D possibly being TRBD1 (5 bases). The germline V gene has CDR1 SGDLS and CDR2 YYNGEE. This CDR3 is 16 amino acids long. The germline V and J ends were trimmed by 3 bases and 1 base, with 16 bases remaining between them. CDR3 DNA sequence: TGTGCCAGCAGCGCCGATGGGGGGTATTATAACTATGGCTACACCTTC. This encodes CASSADGGYYNYGYTF.

The V gene is TRBV11-3, the J gene TRBJ2-2; D ambiguous. This CDR3 is 16 amino acids long. With 2 bases removed from V and 3 bases from J, the gap between germline ends came to 13 bases. From germline, CDR1 is SGHNT and CDR2 YENEEA. In DNA form, the CDR3 reads TGTGCCAGCAGCTTACAAAGGGTGGTTTACACCGGGGAGCTGTTTTTT. Amino acids: CASSLQRVVYTGELFF. The full variable domain, rest sourced from reference TRBV11-3 and TRBJ2-2, is EAGVVQSPRYKIIEKKQPVAFWCNPISGHNTLYWYLQNLGQGPELLIRYENEEAVDDSQLPKDRFSAERLKGVDSTLKIQPAELGDSAVYLCASSLQRVVYTGELFFGEGSRLTVL.

This chain links TRBV27 with TRBJ2-1, with no clear D. Germline V gene lookup returns CDR1 MNHEY and CDR2 SMNVEV (reference sequence). Trimming stripped 3 bases from V and 7 bases from J, with 13 bases between. CDR3 size: 14 residues. The CDR3 DNA sequence: TGTGCCAGCAGTTTCCTCTCGTACGGGAATGAGCAGTTCTTC. Protein product: CASSFLSYGNEQFF.

The V and J genes are TRBV3-1 and TRBJ2-5; 13 positions match TRBD2. CDR1 is LGHDT, CDR2 YNNKEL, per germline (reference sequence). The CDR3 contains 15 residues. V was clipped by 5 bases and J by 4 bases; unmatched bases: 4. This CDR3 is CASSFWTSGRETQYF. DNA of the CDR3: TGTGCCAGCAGCTTCTGGACTAGCGGGAGAGAGACCCAGTACTTC.

The rearrangement links TRBV7-9 to TRBJ2-3; no definite D call. The germline CDR1 and CDR2 sequences are SEHNR and FQNEAQ (reference sequence). V shed 8 bases and J shed 2 bases, with 11 bases lying between them. The CDR3 totals 13 residues. The CDR3 loop is CASRKGFTDTQYF. DNA for the CDR3: TGTGCCAGCCGAAAAGGATTCACAGATACGCAGTATTTT.